The 3 T cell receptor beta chains reported below all come from one sample, sequenced in a study of T cells after yellow fever vaccination. Via MiXCR, TCRdb re-called the 5' RACE reads, giving one row per CDR3 protein. The data show approximately 300,000 distinct CDR3 sequences, with approximately 13% seen just once and less than 0.55% held by the top ten. This specimen was CD4+ T cells sorted from PBMCs, taken 45 days after the yellow fever booster vaccination. Source of these receptors: a young man who received the YFV17D yellow fever vaccine.

This clonotype was seen ten or more times. The chain has TRBV5-6 and TRBJ2-7, with no clear D. The V and J ends lost 0 bases and 3 bases respectively, with 4 bases between them. The germline CDR1 and CDR2 sequences are SGHDT and YYEEEE. This CDR3 has 12 amino acids. CDR3 nucleotide sequence: TGTGCCAGCAGCTTGGATCTCTACGAGCAGTACTTC. This encodes CASSLDLYEQYF.

For the CDR3, the DNA is TGCGCCAGCAGCTTGTCCGGGCACGAAGAGACCCAGTACTTC. Protein: CASSLSGHEETQYF. V usage is TRBV5-1 and J usage is TRBJ2-5; D call uncertain. The CDR3 has 14 residues. Trimming stripped 1 base from V and 3 bases from J, with 10 bases between. In germline, CDR1 is SGHRS, CDR2 YFSETQ.

This clonotype was observed a few times. The chain is built from TRBV9 and TRBJ2-1; TRBD2 might be the D (5 bases). The CDR3 is 13 amino acids. The V and J ends lost 0 bases and 9 bases respectively, with 10 bases between them. Per germline, CDR1 SGDLS and CDR2 YYNGEE. The CDR3 here is CASSVVGEGEQFF. CDR3 DNA sequence: TGTGCCAGCAGCGTAGTGGGTGAGGGTGAGCAGTTCTTC. Full variable domain (rest looked up from reference TRBV9 and TRBJ2-1): DSGVTQTPKHLITATGQRVTLRCSPRSGDLSVYWYQQSLDQGLQFLIQYYNGEERAKGNILERFSAQQFPDLHSELNLSSLELGDSALYFCASSVVGEGEQFFGPGTRLTVL.